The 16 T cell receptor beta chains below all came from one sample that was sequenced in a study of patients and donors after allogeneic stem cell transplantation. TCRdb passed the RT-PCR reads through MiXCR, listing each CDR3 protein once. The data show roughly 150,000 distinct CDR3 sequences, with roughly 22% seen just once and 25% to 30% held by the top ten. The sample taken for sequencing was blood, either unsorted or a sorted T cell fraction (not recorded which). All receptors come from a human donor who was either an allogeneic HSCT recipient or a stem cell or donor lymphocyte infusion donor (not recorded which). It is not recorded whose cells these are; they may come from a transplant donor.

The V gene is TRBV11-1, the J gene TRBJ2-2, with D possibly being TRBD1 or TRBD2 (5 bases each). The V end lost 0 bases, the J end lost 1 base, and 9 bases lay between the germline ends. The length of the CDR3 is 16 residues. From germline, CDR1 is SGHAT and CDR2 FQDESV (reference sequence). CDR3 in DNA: TGTGCCAGCAGCTTAGCGGGACGGATGAACACCGGGGAGCTGTTTTTT. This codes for CASSLAGRMNTGELFF.

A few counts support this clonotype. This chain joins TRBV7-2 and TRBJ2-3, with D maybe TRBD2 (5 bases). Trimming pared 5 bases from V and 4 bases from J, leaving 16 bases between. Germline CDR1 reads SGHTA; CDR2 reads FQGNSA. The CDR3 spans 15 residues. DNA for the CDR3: TGTGCCAGCAGCCCTCGGGAAGGGTGGCCAGATACGCAGTATTTT. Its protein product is CASSPREGWPDTQYF.

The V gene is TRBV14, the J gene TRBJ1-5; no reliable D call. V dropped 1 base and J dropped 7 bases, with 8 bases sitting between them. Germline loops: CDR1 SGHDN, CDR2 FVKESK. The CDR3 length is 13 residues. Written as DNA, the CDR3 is TGTGCCAGCAGCCAAGGACATCAACAGCCCCAGCATTTT. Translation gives CASSQGHQQPQHF.

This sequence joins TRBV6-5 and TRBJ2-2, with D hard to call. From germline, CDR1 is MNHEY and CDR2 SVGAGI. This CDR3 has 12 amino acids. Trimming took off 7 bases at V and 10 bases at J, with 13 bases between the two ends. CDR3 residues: CASKKKAEELFF. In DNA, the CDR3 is TGTGCCAGCAAAAAGAAGGCTGAGGAGCTGTTTTTT.

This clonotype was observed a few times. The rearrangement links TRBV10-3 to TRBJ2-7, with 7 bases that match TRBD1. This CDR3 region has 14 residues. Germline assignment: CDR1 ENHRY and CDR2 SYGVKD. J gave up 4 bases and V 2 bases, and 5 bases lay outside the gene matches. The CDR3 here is CAISETGVVYEQYF. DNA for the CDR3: TGTGCCATCAGTGAGACAGGGGTAGTTTACGAGCAGTACTTC.

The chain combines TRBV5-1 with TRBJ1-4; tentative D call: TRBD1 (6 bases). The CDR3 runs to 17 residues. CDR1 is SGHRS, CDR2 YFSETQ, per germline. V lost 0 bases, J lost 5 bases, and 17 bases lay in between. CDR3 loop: CASSLAHPGHPNEKLFF. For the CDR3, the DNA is TGCGCCAGCAGCTTGGCCCACCCGGGACATCCAAATGAAAAACTGTTTTTT.

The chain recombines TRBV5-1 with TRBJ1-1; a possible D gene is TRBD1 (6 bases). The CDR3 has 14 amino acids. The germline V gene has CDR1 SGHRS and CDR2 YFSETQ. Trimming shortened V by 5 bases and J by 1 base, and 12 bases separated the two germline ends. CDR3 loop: CASRFRDTNTEAFF. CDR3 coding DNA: TGCGCCAGCAGATTCCGGGACACGAACACTGAAGCTTTCTTT.

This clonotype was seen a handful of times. The chain's CDR3 is CAISPRDDNEQFF. CDR3 coding DNA: TGTGCCATCAGCCCACGGGACGACAATGAGCAGTTCTTC. The J gene is TRBJ2-1, the V gene TRBV10-3; either TRBD1 or TRBD2 may fit D (5 bases each). V lost 6 bases and J 5 bases, leaving 11 bases between the germline ends. This CDR3 spans 13 amino acids. Germline loops: CDR1 ENHRY, CDR2 SYGVKD.

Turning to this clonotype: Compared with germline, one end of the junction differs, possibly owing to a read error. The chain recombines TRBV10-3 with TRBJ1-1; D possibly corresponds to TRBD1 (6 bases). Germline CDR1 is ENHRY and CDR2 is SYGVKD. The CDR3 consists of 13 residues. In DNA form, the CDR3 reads TGTGCCACCCAAGGGACACTGAACATTGAAGCTTTCTTT. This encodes CATQGTLNIEAFF.

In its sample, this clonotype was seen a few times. CDR3: CASSPDTLMQETQYF. The CDR3 DNA reads TGTGCCAGCAGTCCGGACACCTTAATGCAAGAGACCCAGTACTTC. This chain connects TRBV12-3 or TRBV12-4 to TRBJ2-5; TRBD1 is a possible D gene (5 bases). The V end lost 5 bases, the J end lost 2 bases, and 15 bases lay between the germline ends. This CDR3 comprises 15 residues.

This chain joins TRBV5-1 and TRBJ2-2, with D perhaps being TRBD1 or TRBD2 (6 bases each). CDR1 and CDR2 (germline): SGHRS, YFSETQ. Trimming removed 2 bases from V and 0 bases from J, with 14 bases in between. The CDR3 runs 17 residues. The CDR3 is CASSFYTGAPNTGELFF. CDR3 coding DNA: TGCGCCAGCAGCTTTTACACGGGGGCCCCGAACACCGGGGAGCTGTTTTTT.

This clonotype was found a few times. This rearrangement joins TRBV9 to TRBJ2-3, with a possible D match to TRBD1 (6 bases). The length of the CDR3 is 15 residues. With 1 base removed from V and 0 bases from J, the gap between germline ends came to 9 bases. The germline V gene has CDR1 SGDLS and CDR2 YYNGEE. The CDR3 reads CASSVHRESTDTQYF. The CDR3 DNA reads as TGTGCCAGCAGCGTACACAGGGAGAGCACAGATACGCAGTATTTT.

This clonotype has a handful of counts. The CDR3, as DNA: TGCAGTGCCATCAAAACAGGGAGCTCCTACAATGAGCAGTTCTTC. Translation gives CSAIKTGSSYNEQFF. This chain links TRBV20-1 with TRBJ2-1; possibly TRBD1 for D (6 bases). V gave up 6 bases and J gave up 0 bases, with 15 bases separating them. The CDR3 has 15 amino acids. The V gene's germline CDR1 is DFQATT and CDR2 SNEGSKA (reference sequence).

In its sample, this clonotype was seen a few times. This CDR3 reads CSAARSWDTGELFF. In DNA, the CDR3 is TGCAGCGCCGCCAGGAGCTGGGACACCGGGGAGCTGTTTTTT. The V call is TRBV29-1, the J call TRBJ2-2; no firm D call. The CDR3 totals 14 residues. V lost 7 bases, J lost 3 bases, and 15 bases lay in between. Germline V gene lookup returns CDR1 SQVTM and CDR2 ANQGSEA.

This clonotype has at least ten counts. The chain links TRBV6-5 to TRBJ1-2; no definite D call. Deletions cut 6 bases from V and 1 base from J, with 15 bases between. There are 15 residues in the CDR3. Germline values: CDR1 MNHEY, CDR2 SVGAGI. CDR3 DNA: TGTGCCAGCAGGGCCCCATTCGGCAGTAACTATGGCTACACCTTC. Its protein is CASRAPFGSNYGYTF.

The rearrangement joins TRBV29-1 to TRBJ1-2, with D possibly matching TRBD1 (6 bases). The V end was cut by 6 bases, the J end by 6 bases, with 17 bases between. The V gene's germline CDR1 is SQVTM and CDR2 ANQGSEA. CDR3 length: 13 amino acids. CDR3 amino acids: CSVRGQKKDGYTF. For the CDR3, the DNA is TGCAGCGTCCGTGGACAGAAAAAGGATGGCTACACCTTC.